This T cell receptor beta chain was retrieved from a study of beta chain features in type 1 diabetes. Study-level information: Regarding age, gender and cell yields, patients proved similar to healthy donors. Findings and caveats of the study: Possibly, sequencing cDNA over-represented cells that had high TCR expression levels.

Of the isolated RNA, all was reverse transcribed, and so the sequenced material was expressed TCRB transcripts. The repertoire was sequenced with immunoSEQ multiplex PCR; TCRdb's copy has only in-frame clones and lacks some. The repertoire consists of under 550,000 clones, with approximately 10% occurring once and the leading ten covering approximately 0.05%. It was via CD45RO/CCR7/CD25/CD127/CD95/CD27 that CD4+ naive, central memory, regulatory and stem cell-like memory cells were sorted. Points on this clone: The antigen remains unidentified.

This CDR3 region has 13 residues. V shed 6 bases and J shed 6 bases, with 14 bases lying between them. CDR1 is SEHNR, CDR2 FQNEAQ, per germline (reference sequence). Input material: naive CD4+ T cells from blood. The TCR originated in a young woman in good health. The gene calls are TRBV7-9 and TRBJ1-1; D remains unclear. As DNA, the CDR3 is TGTGCCAGCAGGGGCACCAACGGCTCTGAAGCTTTCTTT. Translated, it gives CASRGTNGSEAFF.